Sequencing of this T cell receptor beta chain was carried out in a study of beta chain features in type 1 diabetes. Study outcomes and limitations: Researchers reported that naive, central memory and Treg TCRB repertoires appeared more similar in patients than in healthy donors. Shortening of TCRB CDR3s, moderate but significant, appeared in all four CD4+ subsets of Type 1 diabetes patients. Shorter templates might be favored by PCR, and equally so in patients and in controls. For TCRB rearrangement, an influence of HLA type remained unresolved here.

Expressed TCRB transcripts were sequenced because the entire RNA isolate underwent reverse transcription. The data were produced by immunoSEQ multiplex PCR, yet TCRdb's version contains in-frame clones alone and is incomplete. This sample has hundreds of thousands of clones; about an eighth occur once, and the top ten carry roughly 0.04%. Germline CDR1 reads MGHRA; CDR2 reads YSYEKL. This CDR3 region has 16 residues. V shed 4 bases and J shed 4 bases, with 19 bases lying between them. This clone has a handful of counts. The antigen remains unidentified. This chain uses TRBV4-1 with TRBJ1-2, with a possible D match to TRBD1 (6 bases). The sample consisted of naive CD4+ T cells from blood. The sequence derives from a man aged 18 to 30 with type 1 diabetes. The CDR3 coding sequence is TGCGCCAGCAGCCTTCCAACGGGGGGCGCAGGCTATGGCTACACCTTC. This translates into CASSLPTGGAGYGYTF.